This TCR beta chain was obtained from a study of regulatory T cells in long-lasting Graves disease. Study-wide points: Persistent Graves' patients showed reduced TCR diversity versus newly diagnosed patients.

Of note for this clonotype: Its antigen remains unknown.

As to time point: persistent/refractory GD, antithyroid drugs over 5 years with positive TRAb. Extracted RNA from PBMCs served as the source of the TCR library. One endocrinology department in Xi'an, China, was where patients came from. Arm-PCR of CDR3 regions and iRepertoire HTBI primers were the basis on which TCR beta libraries were built. TCRdb re-called the multiplex PCR reads with MiXCR, one entry per CDR3 protein. The sample records approximately 380,000 distinct CDR3 sequences, less than 25% being singletons. V lost 3 bases and J 1 base, leaving 10 bases between the germline ends. The CDR3 extends over 15 amino acids. Germline lookup yields CDR1 DFQATT and CDR2 SNEGSKA (reference sequence).

The genes are TRBV20-1 and TRBJ1-6; the D gene is possibly TRBD1 (5 bases). The receptor's source is a female donor with Graves disease. The sample in question was peripheral blood mononuclear cells (PBMCs), obtained when the disease was refractory, from a patient treated with antithyroid drugs. The CDR3 loop reads CSASGGGSYNSPLHF. The CDR3 DNA reads as TGCAGTGCTAGTGGGGGGGGGTCCTATAATTCACCCCTCCACTTT.